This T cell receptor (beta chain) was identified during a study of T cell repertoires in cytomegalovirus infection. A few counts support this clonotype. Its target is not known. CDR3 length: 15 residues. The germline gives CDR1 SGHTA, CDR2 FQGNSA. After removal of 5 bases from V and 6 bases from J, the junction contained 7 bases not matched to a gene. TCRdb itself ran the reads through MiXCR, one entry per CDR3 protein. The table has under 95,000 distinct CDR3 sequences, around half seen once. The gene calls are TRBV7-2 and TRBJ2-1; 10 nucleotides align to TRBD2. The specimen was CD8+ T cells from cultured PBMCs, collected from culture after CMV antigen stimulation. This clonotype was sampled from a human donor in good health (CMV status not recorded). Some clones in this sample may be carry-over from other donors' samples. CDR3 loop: CASSATAGGRNEQFF. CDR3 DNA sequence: TGTGCCAGCAGCGCCACAGCGGGAGGGCGCAATGAGCAGTTCTTC.